The 5 T cell receptor beta chains given below trace back to one sample, sequenced in a study of T cells in Graves' hyperthyroidism and ophthalmopathy. TCR beta CDR3 regions were amplified from RNA. A first-round RT-PCR of the TCR CDR3 used the HTBI primer set. From the multiplex PCR reads, TCRdb called clonotypes with MiXCR, one entry per CDR3 protein. The sample comprises roughly 660,000 distinct CDR3 sequences, 17% of which are singletons, and about 14% rests with the top ten. Sample: blood. The receptors derive from a man aged 45 to 65 with Graves' hyperthyroidism.

This clonotype was observed at least ten times. The V gene is TRBV2, the J gene TRBJ1-3, with D tentatively TRBD1 (5 bases). The V gene lost 2 bases and the J gene lost 4 bases, with 12 bases spanning the gap. This CDR3 contains 15 residues. CDR1 is SNHLY, CDR2 FYNNEI, per germline. This CDR3 reads CASSELPGRGNTIYF. The CDR3 region has the DNA TGTGCCAGCAGTGAACTACCAGGGCGAGGAAACACCATATATTTT.

A remark on this clonotype: A much larger clone sits a single nucleotide away, making a read error possible. V usage is TRBV30 and J usage is TRBJ1-1, with D unclear. Germline lookup yields CDR1 GTSNPN and CDR2 SVGIG (reference sequence). This CDR3 has 13 amino acids. V lost 4 bases and J 2 bases, leaving 11 bases between the germline ends. The CDR3 DNA follows: TGTGCCTGGACGATAGGCAGTAACACTGAAGCTTTCTTT. This translates into CAWTIGSNTEAFF.

This clonotype has a count of ten or more. The gene calls are TRBV7-9 and TRBJ1-6, with TRBD1 identical over 10 bases. The CDR3 sequence is 16 residues long. Germline assignment: CDR1 SEHNR and CDR2 FQNEAQ (reference sequence). The V and J ends lost 5 bases and 7 bases, in that order; junction bases with no gene match: 8. CDR3 loop: CASSPPGQGTNSPLHF. CDR3 nucleotide sequence: TGTGCCAGCAGCCCTCCGGGACAGGGGACCAATTCACCCCTCCACTTT.

This clonotype appeared many times. For the CDR3, the DNA is TGTGCCAGCTCACCACCCGTGTCTGACGAGCAGTACTTC. Translating gives CASSPPVSDEQYF. The V call is TRBV18, the J call TRBJ2-7; D not resolved. The CDR3 sequence is 13 residues long. CDR1 KGHSH and CDR2 LQKENI come from the germline V gene. V was pared by 0 bases and J by 5 bases, with 8 bases between.

The sample holds many counts of this clonotype. The genes are TRBV12-3 or TRBV12-4 and TRBJ1-1; weak D call: TRBD1 (6 bases). This CDR3 comprises 13 residues. V was trimmed by 7 bases and J by 2 bases, leaving 11 bases between them. The CDR3 DNA sequence: TGTGCCAGCATCCCGGACAGAAACACTGAAGCTTTCTTT. It translates to CASIPDRNTEAFF.